This T cell receptor beta chain stems from a study of cytomegalovirus exposure and HLA in healthy donors. The primer mix had 60 Vbeta and 13 Jbeta primers. Here immunoSEQ multiplex PCR was the method, and the copy in TCRdb shows in-frame clones only, minus some. The sample includes 110,000 or so clones, 70% to 85% of them seen just once. What was sequenced was PBMCs. This clonotype was obtained from a woman aged 18-29 years in good health and CMV-seronegative.

The CDR3 DNA follows: TGTGCCTCAAGAAAGTCTGGGACAGGGCGGGATAATCAGCCCCAGCATTTT. Protein sequence: CASRKSGTGRDNQPQHF. This sequence joins TRBV19 and TRBJ1-5; 9 bases are a match to TRBD1. Germline V gives CDR1 LNHDA, CDR2 SQIVND (reference sequence). After removal of 11 bases from V and 4 bases from J, the junction contained 18 bases not matched to a gene. CDR3 size: 17 residues.